Listed below are T cell receptor beta chains from one sample, sequenced in a study of T cells in Graves' hyperthyroidism and ophthalmopathy. TCRdb ran MiXCR on the multiplex PCR reads and lists one entry per CDR3 protein. The data hold approximately 690,000 distinct CDR3 sequences, with around 13% observed a single time. The source material was blood. The receptors originated from a woman aged 45-59 years with Graves' ophthalmopathy. The CDR3 runs from the conserved cysteine through the conserved F or W. Each record gives: clone size, D gene, V gene, J gene, CDR3 DNA, CDR3 protein. D genes are given only for firm matches. Clone sizes are given selectively: once, few, many, or a class where the clone is expanded.

clone_size: many; d_call: .; v_call: TRBV14; j_call: TRBJ2-7; cdr3_nt: TGTGCCAGCAGCCAAGAAGGGGTCTACGAGCAGTACTTC; cdr3_aa: CASSQEGVYEQYF
clone_size: .; d_call: TRBD2; v_call: TRBV4-2; j_call: TRBJ2-7; cdr3_nt: TGTGCCAGCAGCCAATCCGCCCTAGGTAGCGGGAGCTACGAGCAGTACTTC; cdr3_aa: CASSQSALGSGSYEQYF
clone_size: .; d_call: TRBD1; v_call: TRBV19; j_call: TRBJ2-2; cdr3_nt: TGTGCCAGTAGTAACAGGGGGTACACCGGGGAGCTGTTTTTT; cdr3_aa: CASSNRGYTGELFF
clone_size: many; d_call: TRBD1; v_call: TRBV6-1; j_call: TRBJ1-1; cdr3_nt: TGTGCCAGCAGGATAGACAGGGGGATGAACACTGAAGCTTTCTTT; cdr3_aa: CASRIDRGMNTEAFF
clone_size: few; d_call: TRBD1; v_call: TRBV6-2/TRBV6-3; j_call: TRBJ1-2; cdr3_nt: TGTGCCAGCAGTCAGGGACAGGCGGGCGCGGGCTACACCTTC; cdr3_aa: CASSQGQAGAGYTF
clone_size: many; d_call: .; v_call: TRBV11-1; j_call: TRBJ1-1; cdr3_nt: TGTGCCAGCAGCCCCTCGACGGGAATCACTGAAGCTTTCTTT; cdr3_aa: CASSPSTGITEAFF
clone_size: .; d_call: TRBD2; v_call: TRBV27; j_call: TRBJ2-3; cdr3_nt: TGTGCCAGCGGCCTGGGCGGGAGGGCCACAGATACGCAGTATTTT; cdr3_aa: CASGLGGRATDTQYF
clone_size: .; d_call: .; v_call: TRBV28; j_call: TRBJ2-7; cdr3_nt: TGTGCCAGCAGTCAATTGGAGCAGTACTTC; cdr3_aa: CASSQLEQYF
clone_size: once; d_call: TRBD2; v_call: TRBV19; j_call: TRBJ2-6; cdr3_nt: TGTGCCAGTACGAGACTAGCGGGAGCCGGGGCCAACGTCCTGACTTTC; cdr3_aa: CASTRLAGAGANVLTF
clone_size: .; d_call: TRBD1; v_call: TRBV12-3/TRBV12-4; j_call: TRBJ2-7; cdr3_nt: TGTGCCAGCGCATCTGGGACAGGGATGGTCGAGCAGTACTTC; cdr3_aa: CASASGTGMVEQYF
clone_size: many; d_call: .; v_call: TRBV28; j_call: TRBJ2-2; cdr3_nt: TGTGCCAGCAGTTTGTACAGGGTGAACACCGGGGAGCTGTTTTTT; cdr3_aa: CASSLYRVNTGELFF
clone_size: many; d_call: .; v_call: TRBV12-3/TRBV12-4; j_call: TRBJ2-7; cdr3_nt: TGTGCCAGCAGACAGGGAAACGAGCAGTACTTC; cdr3_aa: CASRQGNEQYF
clone_size: few; d_call: TRBD1; v_call: TRBV6-1; j_call: TRBJ1-2; cdr3_nt: TGTGCCAGCAGTGGAAGACAGGGAGATGGTGGCTACACCTTC; cdr3_aa: CASSGRQGDGGYTF
clone_size: many; d_call: TRBD2; v_call: TRBV7-9; j_call: TRBJ2-2; cdr3_nt: TGTGCCAGCAGCTTAGCGCGCCTAGCGGGAGTTCGGACCGGGGAGCTGTTTTTT; cdr3_aa: CASSLARLAGVRTGELFF
clone_size: .; d_call: TRBD2; v_call: TRBV6-1; j_call: TRBJ2-1; cdr3_nt: TGTGCCAGCAGTTATAGGGCGGGAGGGAATGAGCAGTTCTTC; cdr3_aa: CASSYRAGGNEQFF
clone_size: many; d_call: .; v_call: TRBV28; j_call: TRBJ1-5; cdr3_nt: TGTGCCAGCAGTAGGGGAAGCAATCAGCCCCAGCATTTT; cdr3_aa: CASSRGSNQPQHF
clone_size: many; d_call: .; v_call: TRBV30; j_call: TRBJ2-1; cdr3_nt: TGTGCCTGGAACGGGCCATACAATGAGCAGTTCTTC; cdr3_aa: CAWNGPYNEQFF
clone_size: .; d_call: .; v_call: TRBV2; j_call: TRBJ2-1; cdr3_nt: TGTGCCAGCGCCCGAGGGCAGGGTTCCTACAATGAGCAGTTCTTC; cdr3_aa: CASARGQGSYNEQFF
clone_size: few; d_call: .; v_call: TRBV7-8; j_call: TRBJ2-5; cdr3_nt: TGTGCCAGCAGCGTCTATCAGGGGAACCAAGAGACCCAGTACTTC; cdr3_aa: CASSVYQGNQETQYF
clone_size: many; d_call: .; v_call: TRBV7-8; j_call: TRBJ2-1; cdr3_nt: TGTGCTTCCCGGGGATACAATGAGCAGTTCTTC; cdr3_aa: CASRGYNEQFF
clone_size: many; d_call: TRBD2; v_call: TRBV20-1; j_call: TRBJ2-3; cdr3_nt: TGCAGTGCGGACGGGACTAGCGGTGACACAGATACGCAGTATTTT; cdr3_aa: CSADGTSGDTDTQYF
clone_size: .; d_call: TRBD2; v_call: TRBV12-5; j_call: TRBJ2-3; cdr3_nt: TGTGCTAGTGGTTTGGCTAGCGGATACACAGATACGCAGTATTTT; cdr3_aa: CASGLASGYTDTQYF
clone_size: many; d_call: TRBD2; v_call: TRBV7-9; j_call: TRBJ2-1; cdr3_nt: TGTGCCAGCAGCTCTACCGGGACTAGCGGGACACAGCAGTTCTTC; cdr3_aa: CASSSTGTSGTQQFF
clone_size: many; d_call: .; v_call: TRBV11-3; j_call: TRBJ2-1; cdr3_nt: TGTGCCAGCAGCAGGGGGGGCAGGCAAACCATAAATGAGCAGTTCTTC; cdr3_aa: CASSRGGRQTINEQFF
clone_size: .; d_call: .; v_call: TRBV12-3/TRBV12-4; j_call: TRBJ2-7; cdr3_nt: TGTGCCAGCAGTTCAGATCCCGGGGGACGGTCCTACGAGCAGTACTTC; cdr3_aa: CASSSDPGGRSYEQYF
clone_size: many; d_call: .; v_call: TRBV19; j_call: TRBJ1-6; cdr3_nt: TGTGCCAGTAGTATCTCTACCGGGACAAGAAATTCACCCCTCCACTTT; cdr3_aa: CASSISTGTRNSPLHF
clone_size: many; d_call: .; v_call: TRBV5-1; j_call: TRBJ2-7; cdr3_nt: TGCGCCAGCAGCTTAGACCGGGTTGTCTACGAGCAGTACTTC; cdr3_aa: CASSLDRVVYEQYF
clone_size: many; d_call: .; v_call: TRBV24-1; j_call: TRBJ2-1; cdr3_nt: TGTGCCACCAGTGATTCGGAACCCTCCGCACCCTCCTACAATGAGCAGTTCTTC; cdr3_aa: CATSDSEPSAPSYNEQFF
clone_size: many; d_call: TRBD2; v_call: TRBV7-2; j_call: TRBJ2-1; cdr3_nt: TGTGCCAGCAGCTTAGTGGTCGGGGGGAACAATGAGCAGTTCTTC; cdr3_aa: CASSLVVGGNNEQFF
clone_size: few; d_call: TRBD2; v_call: TRBV6-1; j_call: TRBJ2-1; cdr3_nt: TGTGCCAGCAACCCCACGGGAGGGCCCTACAATGAGCAGTTCTTC; cdr3_aa: CASNPTGGPYNEQFF
clone_size: many; d_call: .; v_call: TRBV7-9; j_call: TRBJ2-7; cdr3_nt: TGTGCCAGTAGCGGTGATACTAGCCCCTACGAGCAGTACTTC; cdr3_aa: CASSGDTSPYEQYF